A single sample gave rise to the 24 T cell receptor beta chains below, sequenced in a study of beta chain features in type 1 diabetes. Study-wide results and limits: In all four CD4+ subsets, TCRB CDR3 length was significantly, moderately reduced in type 1 diabetes.

No antigen has been assigned to these receptors. The isolated RNA, all of it, was reverse transcribed, so expressed TCRB transcripts were what got sequenced. Profiled with immunoSEQ multiplex PCR; TCRdb holds only in-frame clones, not every one. The sample lists approximately 270,000 clones, roughly an eighth occurring once. What was sequenced was naive CD4+ T cells from blood. Receptors were obtained from a man aged 25-45 years with type 1 diabetes.

This clone was observed a handful of times. The chain has TRBV9 and TRBJ2-1; 10 bases fit TRBD2. V was pared by 4 bases and J by 6 bases, with 7 bases of the junction left unmatched. The CDR3 loop spans 15 amino acids. CDR1 is SGDLS and CDR2 is YYNGEE in the germline V gene. The CDR3 spells CASSPPSGRANEQFF. In DNA, the CDR3 is TGTGCCAGCAGCCCTCCCAGCGGGAGGGCCAATGAGCAGTTCTTC.

The chain uses TRBV30 and TRBJ2-1; D may be TRBD2 (6 bases). Between the trimmed V and J ends, which lost 0 bases and 7 bases, there was a span of 13 bases. CDR3 length: 14 amino acids. Germline CDR1 GTSNPN, CDR2 SVGIG (reference sequence). The CDR3 DNA is TGTGCCTGGAGTGTTGGAGGGAGTACAAATGAGCAGTTCTTC. It is translated as CAWSVGGSTNEQFF.

This clone was counted between two and nine times. This chain links TRBV5-6 with TRBJ1-1, with TRBD1 as a possible D gene (6 bases). The germline V and J ends were trimmed by 4 bases and 8 bases, with 12 bases remaining between them. CDR3 length: 12 amino acids. The germline gives CDR1 SGHDT, CDR2 YYEEEE. The CDR3 coding sequence is TGTGCCAGCAGCCGTTTTCAGGGGGAAGCTTTCTTT. Protein sequence: CASSRFQGEAFF. The full variable domain, with the rest looked up from reference TRBV5-6 and TRBJ1-1, is DAGVTQSPTHLIKTRGQQVTLRCSPKSGHDTVSWYQQALGQGPQFIFQYYEEEERQRGNFPDRFSGHQFPNYSSELNVNALLLGDSALYLCASSRFQGEAFFGQGTRLTVV.

In this sample, this clone turned up a few times. The gene calls are TRBV11-2 and TRBJ2-3, with D unresolved. Trimming stripped 3 bases from V and 6 bases from J, with 13 bases between. This CDR3 contains 14 residues. The V gene's germline CDR1 is SGHAT and CDR2 FQNNGV. For the CDR3, the DNA is TGTGCCAGCAGCTTCTGGTCCAGCGAGGATACGCAGTATTTT. Amino acids: CASSFWSSEDTQYF.

In its sample, this clone was seen a few times. The chain employs TRBV19 and TRBJ2-3; D unresolved. V was pared by 7 bases and J by 2 bases, with 7 bases between. Germline V gene sequence: CDR1 LNHDA, CDR2 SQIVND (reference sequence). The CDR3 is made up of 12 amino acids. The CDR3 is CASNSYTDTQYF. CDR3 coding DNA: TGTGCCAGTAACAGCTACACAGATACGCAGTATTTT.

In this sample, this clone turned up a few times. The chain carries TRBV28 and TRBJ1-1; D not resolved. There are 13 residues in the CDR3. Germline values: CDR1 MDHEN, CDR2 SYDVKM. Trimming shortened V by 2 bases and J by 10 bases, and 14 bases separated the two germline ends. The chain's CDR3 is CASSLALGGRAFF. CDR3 bases: TGTGCCAGCAGTTTAGCCCTGGGAGGGCGAGCTTTCTTT.

The rearrangement links TRBV19 to TRBJ1-5, with D perhaps matching TRBD1 (5 bases). Trimming took off 3 bases at V and 6 bases at J, with 15 bases between the two ends. Germline V CDR1 and CDR2: LNHDA, SQIVND (reference sequence). This CDR3 contains 15 residues. The CDR3 spells CASSITGQGPQPQHF. The CDR3 DNA sequence: TGTGCCAGTAGTATTACCGGACAAGGGCCTCAGCCCCAGCATTTT.

This clone was seen a handful of times. The chain uses TRBV18 and TRBJ2-3; 8 bases are a match to TRBD1. The CDR3 length is 17 residues. The trim removed 2 bases at V and 3 bases at J, leaving 10 bases unmatched. Germline CDR1 reads KGHSH; CDR2 reads LQKENI. In DNA, the CDR3 is TGTGCCAGCTCACCATTTCTCCCGGGACAGGCGACAGATACGCAGTATTTT. Translation: CASSPFLPGQATDTQYF.

The table lists this clone with a count of one. The chain uses TRBV30 and TRBJ2-5; TRBD2 agrees at 8 bases. Near its end, the DNA agrees better with TRBJ2-7, so the J call may be wrong. This CDR3 has 15 amino acids. Germline V gives CDR1 GTSNPN, CDR2 SVGIG (reference sequence). The CDR3 region is CAWIRSGIGTYEQYF. CDR3 coding DNA: TGTGCCTGGATACGTAGCGGGATAGGAACCTACGAGCAGTACTTC.

This clone was counted a few times. The V and J genes are TRBV19 and TRBJ1-2; D is unresolved. Germline CDR1 reads LNHDA; CDR2 reads SQIVND (reference sequence). This CDR3 is 12 amino acids long. V was shortened by 5 bases and J by 7 bases, with 11 bases between the two germline ends. The DNA for the CDR3 is TGTGCCAGTAGTGGCCTTAGGAGTGGCTACACCTTC. As protein: CASSGLRSGYTF.

In this sample, this clone turned up a few times. The chain recombines TRBV6-5 with TRBJ1-1; 7 positions match TRBD1. In germline, CDR1 is MNHEY, CDR2 SVGAGI. The CDR3 extends over 14 amino acids. J was trimmed by 4 bases and V by 5 bases; bases with no gene match: 7. The chain's CDR3 is CASSRDSPSTEAFF. The CDR3 nucleotides read TGTGCCAGCAGTCGGGACAGTCCCTCCACTGAAGCTTTCTTT.

This clone has just a few counts. The rearrangement links TRBV5-4 to TRBJ2-1; 8 bases agree with TRBD2. The CDR3 extends over 13 amino acids. In germline, CDR1 is SGHNT, CDR2 YYREEE (reference sequence). V dropped 4 bases and J dropped 7; count of bases not matched to a gene: 4. The CDR3 loop reads CASSRSGTNEQFF. The CDR3 DNA reads as TGTGCCAGCAGCCGTAGCGGGACTAATGAGCAGTTCTTC.

V gene TRBV5-4 combines with J gene TRBJ2-1, with 15 bases matching TRBD2. CDR3 length: 18 residues. The V and J ends lost 2 bases and 3 bases, in that order; junction bases with no gene match: 6. Germline CDR1 reads SGHNT; CDR2 reads YYREEE (reference sequence). This chain's CDR3 is CASSLGTSGRRNYNEQFF. CDR3 coding DNA: TGTGCCAGCAGCTTAGGGACTAGCGGGAGGAGGAACTACAATGAGCAGTTCTTC.

This clone was seen only a few times. V is TRBV9 and J is TRBJ2-1, with 14 bases aligning to TRBD2. Germline-derived CDR1 and CDR2 are SGDLS and YYNGEE. This CDR3 comprises 15 residues. V shed 3 bases, J shed 9 bases, and the junction held 5 bases outside the gene matches. CDR3 region: CASSAIGTSGSEQFF. The CDR3 DNA sequence: TGTGCCAGCAGCGCCATCGGGACTAGCGGGAGTGAGCAGTTCTTC.

In its sample, this clone was seen a few times. The chain recombines TRBV9 with TRBJ2-1, with D hard to call. Germline CDR1 and CDR2: SGDLS and YYNGEE. The CDR3 length is 15 residues. The V end was cut by 0 bases, the J end by 5 bases, with 12 bases between. CDR3 in DNA: TGTGCCAGCAGCGTAGTCCCAGCGCACGACAATGAGCAGTTCTTC. Encoded protein: CASSVVPAHDNEQFF. The whole variable domain, filled in from reference TRBV9 and TRBJ2-1, reads DSGVTQTPKHLITATGQRVTLRCSPRSGDLSVYWYQQSLDQGLQFLIQYYNGEERAKGNILERFSAQQFPDLHSELNLSSLELGDSALYFCASSVVPAHDNEQFFGPGTRLTVL.

This clone was observed a handful of times. The V call is TRBV9, the J call TRBJ2-1; 8 bases are shared with TRBD2. The V and J ends lost 4 bases and 3 bases, in that order; junction bases with no gene match: 6. The germline CDR1 and CDR2 sequences are SGDLS and YYNGEE. CDR3 length: 15 amino acids. In DNA, the CDR3 is TGTGCCAGCAGCACACTAGCGGACCGCTACAATGAGCAGTTCTTC. It encodes CASSTLADRYNEQFF.

This clone has just a few counts. J is TRBJ2-7 and V is TRBV29-1, with 9 bases fitting TRBD1. Germline lookup yields CDR1 SQVTM and CDR2 ANQGSEA. The length of the CDR3 is 13 residues. The ends lost 7 bases at V and 3 bases at J; junction bases unmatched: 7. CDR3 sequence (DNA): TGCAGCGCCAGAGGGGACAGGGTCTACGAGCAGTACTTC. Protein product: CSARGDRVYEQYF.

V gene TRBV29-1 combines with J gene TRBJ2-1; D perhaps matches TRBD1 (6 bases). From germline, CDR1 is SQVTM and CDR2 ANQGSEA. Trimming removed 4 bases at V and 6 bases at J, with 22 bases between. This CDR3 contains 16 residues. CDR3 in amino acids: CSVAYGQTRGGNEQFF. The CDR3 DNA reads as TGCAGCGTTGCATACGGACAGACCCGAGGGGGCAATGAGCAGTTCTTC.

This chain connects TRBV30 to TRBJ1-1; unclear D gene. CDR3 length equals 13 residues. Trimming left V 5 bases short and J 2 bases short, with 12 bases between. Germline V gives CDR1 GTSNPN, CDR2 SVGIG (reference sequence). Written as DNA, the CDR3 is TGTGCCTGGCGGAAACAGCCCAACACTGAAGCTTTCTTT. Translated: CAWRKQPNTEAFF. The whole variable domain, filled in from reference TRBV30 and TRBJ1-1, reads SQTIHQWPATLVQPVGSPLSLECTVEGTSNPNLYWYRQAAGRGLQLLFYSVGIGQISSEVPQNLSASRPQDRQFILSSKKLLLSDSGFYLCAWRKQPNTEAFFGQGTRLTVV.

The chain carries TRBV18 and TRBJ2-7; 9 bases align to TRBD1. Unmatched junction bases numbered 8, after V lost 7 bases and J lost 4 bases. The CDR3 runs to 14 residues. Germline CDR1 KGHSH, CDR2 LQKENI. The CDR3 nucleotides read TGTGCCAGCTGTTCCGGGACAGGGAATTACGAGCAGTACTTC. Its protein is CASCSGTGNYEQYF.

The chain has TRBV2 and TRBJ2-2, with D unresolved. From germline, CDR1 is SNHLY and CDR2 FYNNEI. Trimming took off 1 base at V and 5 bases at J, with 11 bases between the two ends. The CDR3 length is 15 residues. The CDR3 DNA follows: TGTGCCAGCAGTGAAGATGCAGGAATTACCGGGGAGCTGTTTTTT. Amino acids: CASSEDAGITGELFF.

V and J are TRBV4-3 and TRBJ2-7; D possibly corresponds to TRBD2 (6 bases). Per the germline V gene, CDR1 is LGHNA and CDR2 is YSLEER. V lost 6 bases and J lost 4, with 19 bases in between. CDR3 length: 15 amino acids. The CDR3 DNA is TGCGCCAGCAGTCTTGGGACTGGCCGGCATTACGAGCAGTACTTC. It translates to CASSLGTGRHYEQYF.

In this sample, this clone turned up a few times. The V and J genes are TRBV28 and TRBJ1-2, with D possibly being TRBD1 (5 bases). Germline V gene lookup returns CDR1 MDHEN and CDR2 SYDVKM. This CDR3 comprises 14 residues. Deletions cut 3 bases from V and 0 bases from J, with 8 bases between. CDR3 sequence reads: CASSLPGSNYGYTF. The CDR3 DNA reads TGTGCCAGCAGTTTGCCAGGGTCTAACTATGGCTACACCTTC.

This clone was picked up a small number of times. The chain couples TRBV6-6 to TRBJ1-2, with D possibly being TRBD1 (5 bases). The CDR3 length is 15 residues. Between the trimmed V and J ends, which lost 6 bases and 5 bases, there was a span of 19 bases. The germline V gene has CDR1 MNHNY and CDR2 SVGAGI (reference sequence). The chain's CDR3 is CASRRQLQSRYGYTF. As DNA, the CDR3 is TGTGCCAGCAGGCGACAGCTTCAAAGTCGTTATGGCTACACCTTC.